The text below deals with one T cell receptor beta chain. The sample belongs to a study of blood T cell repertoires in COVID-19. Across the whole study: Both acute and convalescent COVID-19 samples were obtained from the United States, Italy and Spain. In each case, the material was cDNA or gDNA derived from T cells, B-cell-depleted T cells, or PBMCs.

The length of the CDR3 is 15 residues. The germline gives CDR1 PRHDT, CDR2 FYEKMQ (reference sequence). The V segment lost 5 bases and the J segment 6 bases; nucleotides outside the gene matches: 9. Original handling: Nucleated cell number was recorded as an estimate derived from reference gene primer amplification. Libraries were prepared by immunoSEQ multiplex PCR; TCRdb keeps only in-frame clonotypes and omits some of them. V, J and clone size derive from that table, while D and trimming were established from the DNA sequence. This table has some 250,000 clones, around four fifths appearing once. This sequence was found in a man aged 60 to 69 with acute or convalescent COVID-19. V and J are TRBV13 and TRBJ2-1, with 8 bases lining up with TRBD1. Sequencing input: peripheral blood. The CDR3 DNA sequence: TGTGCCAGCAGCCAGGGGGCGGGGCGTGGCAATGAGCAGTTCTTC. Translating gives CASSQGAGRGNEQFF.